Sequencing of this TCR beta chain was carried out in a study of T cell changes during pregnancy in multiple sclerosis (dated by TCRdb to about 2019). General notes on the study: The study examined how the T cell repertoire changed over the course of pregnancy in women with multiple sclerosis.

CDR1 and CDR2, per the germline V gene, are SGHAT and FQNNGV. Relative to germline, V is 4 bases shorter and J is 0 bases shorter, with 19 bases between their ends. Spanning cysteine to phenylalanine, the CDR3 consists of 17 amino acids. The CDR3 DNA has 51 bases and is translated from base 1. A word on this clone: The antigen it binds to is not known. Base quality data are lacking; no much larger clone is found one base away.

The library relied on the immunoSEQ multiplex PCR assay. The clones in this table, taken by TCRdb from immuneACCESS, are in-frame only. Not every clone is retained; where verified, under half of the shortfall comes from an unresolved V gene, and the cause of the rest is unknown. This sample is represented by more than 85,000 clones; nearly 95% of them were singletons. In total, the top ten clones hold 1.5% to 2% of the sample. The sequencing used peripheral blood, collected after pregnancy. This sequence originates from a female donor in good health, enrolled as a control in a pregnancy study. The V and J genes are TRBV11-2 and TRBJ2-7, and TRBD1 may be the D gene, going by 6 matching bases. The CDR3 sequence is CASSSGVDGVSSYEQYF. The bases are TGTGCCAGCAGCTCAGGGGTGGATGGGGTAAGCTCCTACGAGCAGTACTTC.